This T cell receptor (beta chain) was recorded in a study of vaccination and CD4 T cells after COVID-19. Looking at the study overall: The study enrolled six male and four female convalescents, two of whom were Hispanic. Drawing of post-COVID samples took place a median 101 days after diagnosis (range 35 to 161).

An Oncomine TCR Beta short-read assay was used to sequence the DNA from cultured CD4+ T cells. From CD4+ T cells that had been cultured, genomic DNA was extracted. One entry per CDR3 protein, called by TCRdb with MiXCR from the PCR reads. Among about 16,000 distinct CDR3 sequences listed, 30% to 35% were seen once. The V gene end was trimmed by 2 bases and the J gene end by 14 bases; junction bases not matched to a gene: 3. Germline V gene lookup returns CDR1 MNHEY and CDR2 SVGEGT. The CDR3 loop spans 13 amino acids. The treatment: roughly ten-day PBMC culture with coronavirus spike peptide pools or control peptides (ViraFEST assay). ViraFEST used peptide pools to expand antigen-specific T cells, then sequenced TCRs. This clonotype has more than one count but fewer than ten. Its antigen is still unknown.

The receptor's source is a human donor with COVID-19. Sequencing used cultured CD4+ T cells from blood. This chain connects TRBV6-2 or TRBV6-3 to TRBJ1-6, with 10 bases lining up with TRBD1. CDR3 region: CASSYEGQGSLHF. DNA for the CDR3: TGTGCCAGCAGTTACGAGGGACAGGGGTCCCTCCACTTT.